The 4 T cell receptor beta chains given below trace back to one sample, sequenced in a study of blood T cell repertoires in COVID-19. Sequencing was performed with immunoSEQ multiplex PCR; in TCRdb, only in-frame clones are kept and a portion is missing. Seen here are some 160,000 clones, 80% observed once, and the top ten hold 6.5%. Sequences were obtained from peripheral blood. These receptors were collected from a man between 65 and 85 years old with active or convalescent COVID-19.

The chain carries TRBV5-1 and TRBJ2-1; TRBD2 matches 11 bases. Germline loops: CDR1 SGHRS, CDR2 YFSETQ. V gave up 1 base and J gave up 10 bases; unmatched junction bases: 10. The CDR3 runs to 16 residues. CDR3 sequence reads: CASSLYGTSGFREQFF. CDR3 DNA: TGCGCCAGCAGCTTGTATGGGACTAGCGGCTTCAGGGAGCAGTTCTTC.

V is TRBV7-6 and J is TRBJ2-5; a possible D gene is TRBD2 (5 bases). The ends were cut back, 4 bases at V and 2 bases at J, with 14 bases in the middle. Germline assignment: CDR1 SGHVS and CDR2 FNYEAQ. The CDR3 contains 15 residues. CDR3 amino acids: CASSSPWEKQETQYF. The CDR3 region has the DNA TGTGCCAGCAGCTCGCCCTGGGAGAAACAAGAGACCCAGTACTTC.

V and J are TRBV4-3 and TRBJ1-4, with unresolved D. The ends were cut back, 0 bases at V and 6 bases at J, with 8 bases in the middle. The CDR3 contains 14 residues. Germline V lookup: CDR1 LGHNA, CDR2 YSLEER. CDR3 nucleotides: TGCGCCAGCAGCCAAGATGTAAATGATGAAAAACTGTTTTTT. Its translation is CASSQDVNDEKLFF.

This clone has a handful of counts. V usage is TRBV5-1 and J usage is TRBJ1-6, with D perhaps TRBD1 (6 bases). Germline CDR1 SGHRS, CDR2 YFSETQ. CDR3 length: 15 amino acids. Trimming took off 1 base at V and 5 bases at J, with 10 bases between the two ends. For the CDR3, the DNA is TGCGCCAGCAGCTTGAGGTCAGGGGATAATTCACCCCTCCACTTT. Protein product: CASSLRSGDNSPLHF.